In this sample, the clone carrying this T cell receptor beta chain turned up many times. The source of the sample is a study of early T cells in non-severe SARS-CoV-2 infection. Researchers tagged individual cDNA molecules with unique molecular identifiers. TCRdb used MiXCR to reprocess the 5' RACE reads, holding one entry per CDR3 protein. The data show about 92,000 distinct CDR3 sequences, roughly 15% seen once. Looked up from germline, CDR1 is MNHNS and CDR2 is SASEGT. Trimming stripped 6 bases from V and 2 bases from J, with 11 bases between. The CDR3 totals 13 residues. Sequenced sample: whole blood. The V and J genes are TRBV6-1 and TRBJ2-7; D ambiguous. This TCR was recovered from an adult who was a healthcare worker with PCR-confirmed SARS-CoV-2 infection or an uninfected control (not recorded which). The CDR3 DNA follows: TGTGCCAGCAGGTTACTGATCCCCTACGAGCAGTACTTC. It yields the protein CASRLLIPYEQYF.